This is a list of T cell receptor beta chains from one sample in a study of shared clonotypes between healthy human individuals. Some clones are missing from TCRdb's copy, which holds only in-frame ones; the method was immunoSEQ multiplex PCR. The data show hundreds of thousands of clones, approximately 96% seen once. Sequenced input: naive CD8+ T cells sorted from blood. The receptor set was obtained from a woman aged 25 to 45 in good health. Each CDR3 is given with its conserved first and last residue. Each record gives: V gene, D gene, J gene, CDR3 DNA, CDR3 protein. The D gene is left open where the match is weak.

>TRBV7-9|TRBD2|TRBJ2-7
TGTGCCAGCAGCCCCGGGACTAGCGGTCTTTACTACGAGCAGTACTTC
CASSPGTSGLYYEQYF
>TRBV7-2|TRBD2|TRBJ2-1
TGTGCCAGCAGCCGAAAAGGACTAGCGGGACTCAATGAGCAGTTCTTC
CASSRKGLAGLNEQFF
>TRBV28|TRBD1|TRBJ1-2
TGTGCCAGCAGTTCCACCGGGACAGAGGTCAACTATGGCTACACCTTC
CASSSTGTEVNYGYTF
>TRBV28|TRBD1|TRBJ2-2
TGTGCCAGGAAGTTGGACAGGGTGGACACCGGGGAGCTGTTTTTT
CARKLDRVDTGELFF
>TRBV5-4|-|TRBJ2-3
TGTGCCAGCACCCAAGTCGACAGGATCACAGATACGCAGTATTTT
CASTQVDRITDTQYF
>TRBV4-1|-|TRBJ1-2
TGCGCCAGCAGCCAGACCGACAGCGGTAACTATGGCTACACCTTC
CASSQTDSGNYGYTF
>TRBV28|-|TRBJ2-1
TGTGCCAGCAGGAGCCCTCCCGATGAGCAGTTCTTC
CASRSPPDEQFF
>TRBV2|-|TRBJ2-2
TGTGCCAGCAGTGAATGGCCGCAAACCGGGGAGCTGTTTTTT
CASSEWPQTGELFF
>TRBV27|-|TRBJ2-7
TGTGCCAGCAGTTGGGGCAGGGGCTACGAGCAGTACTTC
CASSWGRGYEQYF
>TRBV27|-|TRBJ2-7
TGTGCCAGCTCTCCAGCGGCCTTCTACGAGCAGTACTTC
CASSPAAFYEQYF
>TRBV5-3|-|TRBJ2-7
TGTGCCAGAAGCTTGGCAGGACGCTCCTACGAGCAGTACTTC
CARSLAGRSYEQYF
>TRBV9|TRBD2|TRBJ2-5
TGTGCCAGCAGCGTAGGTCAAGCGGGAGGGGGAGAGACCCAGTACTTC
CASSVGQAGGGETQYF
>TRBV5-1|-|TRBJ1-1
TGCGCCAGCAGCCTCTTACAGGCCATGAACACTGAAGCTTTCTTT
CASSLLQAMNTEAFF